These T cell receptor beta chains were read from a single sample in a study of technical replicates of blood from four donors. Only in-frame clones appear in the TCRdb table, and some are missing; sequencing was by immunoSEQ multiplex PCR. The table includes tens of thousands of clones, 95% detected once. The sequenced sample consisted of T cells isolated from PBMCs. These receptor sequences come from a human donor in good health. Both conserved end residues are trimmed from each CDR3. Fields, in order: J gene, clone size, CDR3 length, D gene, V gene, CDR3 protein. D genes are given only for firm matches. Some rows have no size entry. The others give once, few or many, or a class for an expanded clone.

TRBJ2-5,-,11,TRBD1,TRBV6-5,ASSYGTEETQY
TRBJ2-1,-,15,-,TRBV4-1,ASSPPRRSGSYNEQF
TRBJ2-3,-,13,TRBD1,TRBV13,ASSPGQGRTDTQY
TRBJ2-2,-,15,TRBD2,TRBV7-8,ASSRRGLAANTGELF
TRBJ2-7,-,13,-,TRBV6-1,ASSTPGRGPYEQY
TRBJ2-1,-,10,-,TRBV7-3,ASTSSGGEQF
TRBJ1-2,-,13,-,TRBV7-2,ASSPRGLSSYGYT
TRBJ1-1,-,11,-,TRBV12-5,ASGIARSTEAF
TRBJ2-5,few,13,TRBD2,TRBV7-9,ASSLARLAQETQY
TRBJ2-5,-,13,TRBD2,TRBV6-5,ASSATSGGVETQY
TRBJ2-7,-,14,TRBD1,TRBV5-4,ASSRLQGARAYEQY
TRBJ1-2,-,12,TRBD1,TRBV28,ASSFGRTGRGYT
TRBJ2-7,-,12,TRBD2,TRBV27,ASREAGAGNEQY
TRBJ1-2,-,10,-,TRBV4-1,ASSLAGYGYT
TRBJ1-1,few,16,TRBD1,TRBV4-1,ASSQDILKTGRGTEAF
TRBJ2-7,-,10,-,TRBV7-2,ASSPGNYEQY
TRBJ1-5,-,13,-,TRBV28,ASRPQNNGNQPQH
TRBJ2-7,-,12,-,TRBV5-1,ASSFHYQHYEQY
TRBJ2-7,-,15,TRBD2,TRBV6-1,ASSEKSGRPSSYEQY
TRBJ1-4,-,17,-,TRBV4-1,ASRQARAPDMATNEKLF
TRBJ1-1,-,11,-,TRBV6-5,ASRRTVDTEAF
TRBJ2-3,-,14,TRBD2,TRBV27,ASSSRLAGAVDTQY
TRBJ2-7,-,15,-,TRBV12-5,ASGLLPTGGTEAEQY
TRBJ2-3,-,14,TRBD2,TRBV29-1,SAAKSTSGSTDTQY
TRBJ1-4,-,13,TRBD1,TRBV10-3,AISGTDTTNEKLF
TRBJ2-1,once,12,-,TRBV9,ASTSHPNFPEQF
TRBJ2-2,-,13,-,TRBV30,AWSVLRSGTGELF
TRBJ2-2,-,13,TRBD2,TRBV28,ASMGSGGFYGELF
TRBJ2-6,-,15,-,TRBV25-1,ASSDPGTVSGANVLT
TRBJ2-7,-,13,TRBD1,TRBV6-6,ASSYSMGQDYEQY
TRBJ1-6,-,14,-,TRBV13,ASSFEGDHPYSPLH
TRBJ2-7,-,11,TRBD2,TRBV28,ASGRAGDYEQY
TRBJ2-3,-,15,TRBD2,TRBV7-9,ASRIGGSGITTDTQY
TRBJ2-2,-,12,-,TRBV6-5,ASSYARNTGELF
TRBJ1-2,-,12,TRBD1,TRBV18,ASSLGTEGGGYT
TRBJ2-7,-,14,TRBD2,TRBV14,ASSPYPLAYIYEQY
TRBJ2-5,-,10,-,TRBV30,AWDRYQETQY
TRBJ1-2,-,11,-,TRBV6-1,ASSEASVYGYT
TRBJ2-2,-,15,-,TRBV25-1,ASSELENSGGTGELF
TRBJ2-3,-,14,-,TRBV11-2,ASSLDFGGETDTQY
TRBJ1-1,-,10,-,TRBV2,ASSLDHTEAF
TRBJ1-1,-,13,TRBD1,TRBV7-3,ASSLSDRDRTEAF
TRBJ1-1,few,12,-,TRBV28,ASSLPSTGGRAF
TRBJ2-2,-,13,-,TRBV2,ASRGVHENTGELF
TRBJ2-5,-,14,-,TRBV19,ASSPRGGPGQETQY
TRBJ2-1,-,14,-,TRBV11-3,ASSYNKRTSRNEQF
TRBJ2-5,-,12,-,TRBV6-1,AAHARVLQETQY
TRBJ2-7,once,15,TRBD1,TRBV16,ASSFGQGPTPNYEQY
TRBJ1-1,once,9,-,TRBV25-1,ASSAGNEAF
TRBJ1-5,-,11,-,TRBV30,AWSAGDNQPQH
TRBJ1-2,-,12,-,TRBV6-5,ASSYQGPPYGYT
TRBJ2-3,-,13,TRBD2,TRBV5-6,ASRIWGGRTDTQY
TRBJ2-6,-,15,-,TRBV12-5,ASGLVLQGPGANVLT
TRBJ2-4,-,13,TRBD1,TRBV6-5,ASSSGGQGKNIQY
TRBJ1-4,-,13,-,TRBV9,ASSESLGGGEKLF
TRBJ2-5,-,11,-,TRBV7-2,ASSFRWQETQY
TRBJ2-1,-,14,TRBD2,TRBV6-5,ASSSIETSGSNEQF
TRBJ2-3,-,12,-,TRBV4-1,ASSWGARTDTQY
TRBJ2-7,once,13,TRBD1,TRBV5-1,ASSRYRGSSYEQY